Listed here is a single TCR beta chain. Its target antigen remains unknown. Per-nucleotide qualities are absent, and no much larger clonotype sits a single base away. CDR1 and CDR2 (MGHRA, YSYEKL) derive from the germline V gene. From cysteine to phenylalanine, the CDR3 is 16 amino acids long. The kept DNA is CDR3 alone, 48 bases in frame from the first base. Trimming takes 0 bases off V and 2 bases off J; junction bases not matched to a gene: 1. The trial excluded patients who had a history of autoimmune disease or who were on systemic immunosuppression. In every dose cohort, peripheral blood was drawn for TCR sequencing at baseline, cycle 4 day 1, and cycle 7 day 1. Samples were obtained from an open-label, multicenter, first-in-human phase I dose-escalation trial of ivuxolimab. The trial enrolled adults with locally advanced or metastatic head and neck squamous cell, hepatocellular, melanoma or renal cell carcinoma. Before TCR sequencing, CD4+ and CD8+ T cells were separately sorted from peripheral blood.

The data derive from a study of OX40 agonist ivuxolimab in advanced cancers. Broadly, across the study: The costimulatory receptor OX40 (CD134) was targeted by ivuxolimab, a fully human IgG2 agonistic monoclonal antibody. Intravenous ivuxolimab was administered to patients every 2 weeks at six dose levels: 0.01, 0.1, 0.3, 1.5, 3 and 10 mg/kg. Among the roughly 50 dose-escalation patients, about 20 had hepatocellular carcinoma, 15 or so melanoma, 9 renal cell carcinoma and 9 head and neck cancer. The dose-escalation cohort was about 86% male with a mean age of 60 years, ranging from roughly 23 to 90. Prior anti-PD-1, anti-PD-L1 or anti-CTLA-4 therapy was permitted, and approximately 41% of dose-escalation patients had received checkpoint inhibitors. Partial responses occurred in three dose-escalation patients: two with cutaneous melanoma and one with hepatocellular carcinoma. Peripheral TCRbeta sequencing aimed to test whether ivuxolimab altered TCR sequence diversity and caused clonal T-cell expansion. The monotherapy dose-escalation portion (N ≈ 57 patients) of the phase I ivuxolimab trial is reported in the paper. Overall study outcomes, separate from this receptor: Low levels of normalized T-cell clonal expansion were also seen in some patients who did not respond. At doses from 0.1 to 3.0 mg/kg, clonal expansion was seen in both CD4+ and CD8+ blood T cells between baseline and week 6. On average, CD8+ T cells showed more expanded clones than CD4+ T cells after ivuxolimab. Which antigens the clonally expanded peripheral T cells were specific for was not determined. In the 0.1-3.0 mg/kg groups, partial responders were among the patients with the lowest normalized peripheral clonal expansion, particularly in CD8+ T cells.

Genomic DNA was extracted from sorted cells for sequencing of the TCRbeta CDR3 region. The immunoSEQ Assay was used for sequencing of TCRbeta CDR3 regions. TCRdb stores this immuneACCESS table with in-frame sequences only. Part of the clones is absent; in the studies checked, under half of the shortfall reflects unresolved V genes, and no reason is known for the rest. This sample is represented by fewer than 50,000 clones; more than 60% of them were singletons. Approximately 12% of the sample is held by the ten biggest clonotypes. This receptor chain uses TRBV4-1 and TRBJ2-1; the junction holds 10 bases that match TRBD1. This receptor was identified in an adult with an advanced solid tumor such as melanoma, head and neck, liver or kidney cancer. The sequenced sample was CD4+ or CD8+ T cells sorted from blood, obtained in a trial of the OX40 agonist ivuxolimab. The CDR3 region: CASSQEGTGAYNEQFF. The base sequence is TGCGCCAGCAGCCAAGAGGGGACAGGGGCCTACAATGAGCAGTTCTTC.